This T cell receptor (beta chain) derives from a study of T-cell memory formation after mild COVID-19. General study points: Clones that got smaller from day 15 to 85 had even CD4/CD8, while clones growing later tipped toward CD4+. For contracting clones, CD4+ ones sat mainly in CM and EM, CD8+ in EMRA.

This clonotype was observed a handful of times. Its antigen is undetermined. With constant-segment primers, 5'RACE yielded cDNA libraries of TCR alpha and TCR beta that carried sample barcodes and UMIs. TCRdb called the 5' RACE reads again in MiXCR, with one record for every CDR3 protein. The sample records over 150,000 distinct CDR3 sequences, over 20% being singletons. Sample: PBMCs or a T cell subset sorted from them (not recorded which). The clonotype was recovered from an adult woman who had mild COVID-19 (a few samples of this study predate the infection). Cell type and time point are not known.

The CDR3: CSARGQTSFTDTQYF. CDR3 in DNA: TGCAGTGCTAGAGGACAGACCTCGTTCACAGATACGCAGTATTTT. The chain combines TRBV20-1 with TRBJ2-3, with TRBD1 as a possible D gene (5 bases). Germline values: CDR1 DFQATT, CDR2 SNEGSKA (reference sequence). V lost 1 base to trimming and J lost 2 bases, with 13 bases between them. CDR3 length: 15 amino acids.